These 8 T cell receptor beta chains originate from one sample sequenced in a study of blood T cell repertoires in COVID-19. The repertoire was sequenced with immunoSEQ multiplex PCR; TCRdb's copy has only in-frame clones and lacks some. The table lists about 490,000 clones, approximately 83% of them singletons. Sequencing was done on a sample of peripheral blood. The receptors shown here come from a human donor in a cohort sampled during active COVID-19.

The chain combines TRBV18 with TRBJ1-5; TRBD1 agrees at 7 bases. Germline V gene lookup returns CDR1 KGHSH and CDR2 LQKENI. Unmatched junction bases numbered 7, after V lost 5 bases and J lost 3 bases. CDR3 length: 15 residues. The CDR3 bases are TGTGCCAGCTCAGCAACAGGGGTGGACAATCAGCCCCAGCATTTT. Translating it yields CASSATGVDNQPQHF.

The chain carries TRBV4-3 and TRBJ2-5; a weak D match, TRBD2 (5 bases). Germline CDR1 and CDR2: LGHNA and YSLEER. Trimming cost V 4 bases and J 0 bases, with 9 bases left between them. There are 14 residues in the CDR3. The CDR3 coding sequence is TGCGCCAGCAGCCGATCCGGGAACCAAGAGACCCAGTACTTC. This sequence encodes CASSRSGNQETQYF.

The rearrangement joins TRBV5-4 to TRBJ2-1; D may be TRBD2 (5 bases). Germline-derived CDR1 and CDR2 are SGHNT and YYREEE (reference sequence). V was pared by 0 bases and J by 11 bases, with 9 bases between. This CDR3 region has 12 residues. This CDR3 is CASSLDRGKQFF. DNA for the CDR3: TGTGCCAGCAGCTTGGACAGAGGGAAGCAGTTCTTC.

The chain employs TRBV5-6 and TRBJ2-3; no clear D gene. CDR3 length: 13 amino acids. The germline V gene encodes CDR1 SGHDT and CDR2 YYEEEE. V was trimmed by 0 bases and J by 5 bases, leaving 7 bases between them. CDR3 DNA sequence: TGTGCCAGCAGCTTGGTGCGTAGAGATACGCAGTATTTT. It encodes CASSLVRRDTQYF.

The chain links TRBV24-1 to TRBJ1-1; 7 positions agree with TRBD1. Germline V gene lookup returns CDR1 KGHDR and CDR2 SFDVKD. V was pared by 12 bases and J by 5 bases, with 26 bases of the junction left unmatched. The CDR3 runs to 18 residues. CDR3 sequence: CAGGGQAFVHLLGTEAFF. DNA for the CDR3: TGTGCCGGCGGCGGACAGGCCTTCGTTCACCTCCTAGGGACTGAAGCTTTCTTT.

The chain combines TRBV13 with TRBJ2-1; no clear D. Trimming took off 7 bases at V and 4 bases at J, with 14 bases between the two ends. CDR3 size: 14 residues. Germline V gene lookup returns CDR1 PRHDT and CDR2 FYEKMQ (reference sequence). CDR3 sequence reads: CASKAGIIYNEQFF. CDR3 in DNA: TGTGCCAGCAAGGCAGGCATAATTTACAATGAGCAGTTCTTC.

The V and J genes are TRBV5-1 and TRBJ2-3; D perhaps matches TRBD2 (6 bases). V was clipped by 10 bases and J by 0 bases, with 15 bases between them. CDR3 size: 14 residues. CDR1 SGHRS and CDR2 YFSETQ come from the germline V gene. For the CDR3, the DNA is TGCGCCTCTGAAAGTAGCGGTAGCACAGATACGCAGTATTTT. It is translated as CASESSGSTDTQYF. Full variable domain (remainder filled in from reference TRBV5-1 and TRBJ2-3): KAGVTQTPRYLIKTRGQQVTLSCSPISGHRSVSWYQQTPGQGLQFLFEYFSETQRNKGNFPGRFSGRQFSNSRSEMNVSTLELGDSALYLCASESSGSTDTQYFGPGTRLTVL.

The chain combines TRBV4-3 with TRBJ1-1; D gene uncertain. Germline V gives CDR1 LGHNA, CDR2 YSLEER. V lost 2 bases to trimming and J lost 5 bases, with 18 bases between them. This CDR3 spans 16 amino acids. DNA of the CDR3: TGCGCCAGCAGCCAACGTCCCGGGAAAGTGGGGACTGAAGCTTTCTTT. Translation gives CASSQRPGKVGTEAFF.